What follows is one T cell receptor beta chain and its context. Its binding antigen is unknown. Per-base quality was not reported, and no clone a single base away is much larger than it. Each collaborating institution followed its own protocols to collect whole blood in K2EDTA tubes. Collaborator samples were shipped for TCRbeta analysis as frozen whole blood, isolated PBMCs, or DNA extracted from either sample type. The data are from a study of blood T cell repertoires in COVID-19 (dated by TCRdb to 2019 to 2021). A note on the overall study: Collaborator samples came from the United States, Italy and Spain and covered acute and convalescent phases of COVID-19. The prospective study material was composed of cDNA or gDNA derived from T cells, B-cell-depleted T cells, or PBMCs. The dataset comprised deeply sampled blood TCRbeta repertoires from subjects exposed to, actively infected with, or recovered from COVID-19. The repertoires were made available in a free public database intended to serve as a resource for research on the immune response to SARS-CoV-2. Samples were obtained from the ongoing ImmuneRACE study (first 160 participants) and from 950 to 1,500 subjects provided by 6 global collaborators. Nearly every sample came with metadata listing a de-identified subject ID, COVID-19 status, age in years and sex. Where available, HLA class I and class II types were obtained from metadata supplied by the sample provider rather than from assay-based typing.

There are 15 amino acids in the CDR3, from cysteine to phenylalanine inclusive. Only the CDR3 part of the read is kept: 45 bases, read in frame from the first base. The CDR1 and CDR2 encoded by the germline V gene are SGHTA and FQGNSA. V and J are trimmed by 5 bases and 7 bases, and the gene matches miss 8 bases of the junction. The immunoSEQ Assay, a bias-controlled multiplex PCR, was used to amplify TCRbeta CDR3 regions from genomic DNA. In the original analysis: Nucleated cell counts per sample were estimated from amplification of reference gene primers within the assay. To quantify the absolute abundance of each unique TCRbeta CDR3 rearrangement, sequence reads were collapsed and filtered. For each sample, productive Simpson clonality was calculated by taking the square root of Simpson's diversity index across productive rearrangements. Not all clones reach the TCRdb copy of this immuneACCESS table, which keeps in-frame sequences only. Checked studies attribute under half of the gap to unresolved V genes and leave the rest unexplained. D and trimming come from the DNA, and the V and J calls and clone size come from that table. For this sample the table gives approximately 160,000 clones, of which approximately 83% were detected only once. Jointly, the top ten make up roughly a tenth of the sample.

Beyond this particular receptor, the publication reports: The amount of clinical and demographic metadata varied by source and participant and was provided uncurated.

The receptor was isolated from a woman aged 80 or older with active or convalescent COVID-19. Sequences were obtained from peripheral blood. Rearrangement joined TRBV7-2 to TRBJ1-6, with 7 middle bases fitting TRBD1. The bases read TGTGCCAGCAGCCCCCGGCGAGGGGGCAATTCACCCCTCCACTTT. Its amino acids are CASSPRRGGNSPLHF.